Sequencing of this TCR beta chain was carried out in a study of T-cell memory formation after mild COVID-19. Turning to the study itself: TCR clusters showed largely donor specificity. Study-level findings and limits: Some responding clones appeared in pre-infection memory, suggesting cross-reactive memory joined.

On this clonotype itself: Its antigen is currently unknown.

TCRdb re-called the 5' RACE reads with MiXCR, one entry per CDR3 protein. The data hold over 70,000 distinct CDR3 sequences, with over 12% observed a single time. V was pared by 0 bases and J by 10 bases, with 5 bases between. The germline V gene has CDR1 SGHDT and CDR2 YYEEEE. The CDR3 contains 11 residues. The sequenced sample consisted of PBMCs or a T cell subset sorted from them (not recorded which). This chain connects TRBV5-6 to TRBJ2-1; no firm D call. This TCR derives from a man younger than 35 who had mild COVID-19 (a few samples of this study predate the infection). Cell type and time point are not known. The CDR3 bases are TGTGCCAGCAGCTTGGATGTCGAGCAGTTCTTC. Encoded protein: CASSLDVEQFF.